The 18 T cell receptor beta chains presented below share a single source sample, sequenced in a study. Treg sorting used a CD4+CD25+CD127-/low gate. TCRdb itself ran the 5' RACE reads through MiXCR, one entry per CDR3 protein. In the table there are about 11,000 distinct CDR3 sequences, 17% of which are singletons. Sequencing input: Tregs sorted from a lymph node. The receptors here all came from a female donor with breast cancer.

This clonotype was recorded only once. Being one base from a much bigger clone, this may be a read error. The chain recombines TRBV12-3 or TRBV12-4 with TRBJ1-1; D gene uncertain. The CDR3 length is 14 residues. The CDR3 DNA follows: TGTGCCAGCAGTTTAGGTGCGATGAACACTGTAGCTTTCTTT. Translated: CASSLGAMNTVAFF.

This clonotype was seen at least ten times. This chain links TRBV5-1 with TRBJ2-6, with D possibly matching TRBD1 (6 bases). The CDR3 is made up of 17 amino acids. Per the germline V gene, CDR1 is SGHRS and CDR2 is YFSETQ. The V end was cut by 2 bases, the J end by 2 bases, with 14 bases between. CDR3 protein: CASSLNEQGTGANVLTF. DNA of the CDR3: TGCGCCAGCAGCTTAAACGAACAGGGAACTGGGGCCAACGTCCTGACTTTC.

Concerning this clonotype itself: Here the CDR3 omits its conserved ending phenylalanine or tryptophan, so a read error is the likely source. This sequence joins TRBV7-6 and TRBJ2-7; TRBD1 or TRBD2 may be the D gene (5 bases each). Trimming took 3 bases from V and 5 from J, leaving 14 bases between them. Germline lookup yields CDR1 SGHVS and CDR2 FNYEAQ. The CDR3 contains 14 residues. The CDR3 reads CASSFGDGRDEQYS. CDR3 nucleotide sequence: TGTGCCAGCAGCTTCGGGGACGGTCGTGACGAGCAGTACTCC.

This clonotype is labeled medium-sized. V gene TRBV20-1 combines with J gene TRBJ2-2; 9 nucleotides agree with TRBD2. The germline V gene encodes CDR1 DFQATT and CDR2 SNEGSKA (reference sequence). The length of the CDR3 is 16 residues. The junction had 7 bases not matched to a gene; V was cut back by 2 bases and J by 3 bases. The CDR3: CSARFPGLAYTGELFF. CDR3 DNA: TGCAGTGCTAGATTCCCGGGACTAGCCTACACCGGGGAGCTGTTTTTT.

This clonotype is medium-sized in the sample. The gene calls are TRBV6-6 and TRBJ2-1; D possibly corresponds to TRBD2 (5 bases). This CDR3 has 13 amino acids. Trimming removed 2 bases at V and 7 bases at J, with 9 bases between. Germline loops: CDR1 MNHNY, CDR2 SVGAGI (reference sequence). CDR3 in amino acids: CASSYGSGNEQFF. The CDR3 bases are TGTGCCAGCAGTTACGGTTCGGGGAATGAGCAGTTCTTC.

This clonotype was observed many times. J is TRBJ1-1 and V is TRBV12-3 or TRBV12-4; TRBD1 agrees at 7 bases. Trimming at V came to 8 bases and at J to 6 bases, leaving 9 bases not matched to a gene. The CDR3 totals 13 residues. The DNA for the CDR3 is TGTGCCAGCGGAACAGGGGTTGTATCTGAAGCTTTCTTT. Amino acids: CASGTGVVSEAFF.

With respect to this clonotype: This may be a read error: a much more frequent sequence differs by one nucleotide. The rearrangement links TRBV12-3 or TRBV12-4 to TRBJ2-1; 7 bases match TRBD2. There are 14 residues in the CDR3. The CDR3 DNA sequence: TGTGCCAGCAGTGGCCTAGCGGCCCACAATGAGCAGTGCTTC. This translates into CASSGLAAHNEQCF.

This chain joins TRBV11-2 and TRBJ2-7, with 9 bases fitting TRBD1. The trim removed 5 bases at V and 6 bases at J, leaving 2 bases unmatched. The CDR3 runs 12 residues. In germline, CDR1 is SGHAT, CDR2 FQNNGV. CDR3 in amino acids: CASSGTGFEQYF. The CDR3 DNA sequence: TGTGCCAGCAGCGGGACAGGGTTCGAGCAGTACTTC.

This clonotype has a count of ten or more. V usage is TRBV5-1 and J usage is TRBJ2-3; D gene uncertain. The CDR3 contains 14 residues. Germline assignment: CDR1 SGHRS and CDR2 YFSETQ. V lost 4 bases and J 0 bases, leaving 9 bases between the germline ends. The DNA of the CDR3 is TGCGCCAGCAGCCCGAACCCTAGCACAGATACGCAGTATTTT. Translating gives CASSPNPSTDTQYF. Drawing the rest from reference TRBV5-1 and TRBJ2-3, the complete variable domain is KAGVTQTPRYLIKTRGQQVTLSCSPISGHRSVSWYQQTPGQGLQFLFEYFSETQRNKGNFPGRFSGRQFSNSRSEMNVSTLELGDSALYLCASSPNPSTDTQYFGPGTRLTVL.

This clonotype was counted at least ten times. The chain employs TRBV20-1 and TRBJ2-3, with 10 bases matching TRBD2. CDR1 DFQATT and CDR2 SNEGSKA come from the germline V gene (reference sequence). This CDR3 contains 14 residues. Trimming removed 4 bases from V and 7 bases from J; junction bases left unmatched: 8. CDR3 loop: CSAIEREGPYTQYF. In DNA, the CDR3 is TGCAGTGCTATCGAGCGGGAGGGCCCATATACGCAGTATTTT.

This clonotype appeared many times. The chain couples TRBV18 to TRBJ2-2; 7 nucleotides line up with TRBD2. V was clipped by 2 bases and J by 5 bases; unmatched bases: 5. The germline V gene has CDR1 KGHSH and CDR2 LQKENI. This CDR3 contains 15 residues. CDR3 sequence reads: CASSPAGVETGELFF. The CDR3, as DNA: TGTGCCAGCTCACCAGCGGGAGTAGAGACCGGGGAGCTGTTTTTT.

This chain joins TRBV25-1 and TRBJ2-7; no definite D call. This CDR3 region has 14 residues. V was pared by 2 bases and J by 1 base, with 9 bases between. Germline V gene sequence: CDR1 MGHDK, CDR2 SYGVNS. The CDR3 region is CASSEHHSSYEQYF. CDR3 nucleotide sequence: TGTGCCAGCAGTGAACACCACAGTTCCTACGAGCAGTACTTC.

This clonotype counts as medium-sized. V gene TRBV5-4 combines with J gene TRBJ2-1; tentative D call: TRBD2 (6 bases). The germline V and J ends were trimmed by 10 bases and 0 bases, with 11 bases remaining between them. The germline gives CDR1 SGHNT, CDR2 YYREEE (reference sequence). CDR3 length equals 13 residues. CDR3: CAAGTSSYNEQFF. Written as DNA, the CDR3 is TGTGCCGCCGGGACTTCCTCCTACAATGAGCAGTTCTTC. The variable domain in full, completed from reference TRBV5-4 and TRBJ2-1, reads ETGVTQSPTHLIKTRGQQVTLRCSSQSGHNTVSWYQQALGQGPQFIFQYYREEENGRGNFPPRFSGLQFPNYSSELNVNALELDDSALYLCAAGTSSYNEQFFGPGTRLTVL.

This clonotype is deemed medium-sized (0.01 to 0.1%). The chain carries TRBV20-1 and TRBJ2-1, with 7 bases lining up with TRBD1. The CDR3 covers 12 residues. CDR1 is DFQATT, CDR2 SNEGSKA, per germline (reference sequence). Written as DNA, the CDR3 is TGCAGCGGACGACAGGGAACGAATGAGCAGTTCTTC. It codes for CSGRQGTNEQFF.

Comments on this clonotype: One base away lies a much larger clone, so this may be a sequencing read error. This sequence joins TRBV5-1 and TRBJ1-5, with D hard to call. Germline V gene data show CDR1 as SGHRS and CDR2 as YFSETQ. The CDR3 spans 14 residues. Trimming shortened V by 7 bases and J by 10 bases, and 21 bases separated the two germline ends. The CDR3 bases are TGCGCCAGCGAAGTCGGTAGTCCCGACGATCCCCAGCATTTT. Protein sequence: CASEVGSPDDPQHF.

In its sample, this clonotype is medium-sized. The chain links TRBV27 to TRBJ2-5; tentative D call: TRBD2 (5 bases). Germline V lookup: CDR1 MNHEY, CDR2 SMNVEV (reference sequence). The CDR3 sequence is 13 residues long. Trimming pared 4 bases from V and 2 bases from J, leaving 8 bases between. In DNA form, the CDR3 reads TGTGCCAGCAGTTGGAGGCCACAAGAGACCCAGTACTTC. This translates into CASSWRPQETQYF.

This clonotype was picked up many times. CDR3 DNA sequence: TGTGCCACCAGCAGAGAAAAAGGGATAGCCCCGACAGATACGCAGTATTTT. Translating gives CATSREKGIAPTDTQYF. The V gene is TRBV15, the J gene TRBJ2-3; the D is unclear. The CDR3 is 17 residues long. Germline V CDR1 and CDR2: LNHNV, YYDKDF (reference sequence). The ends were cut back, 0 bases at V and 3 bases at J, with 16 bases in the middle.

Within the sample, this clonotype is medium-sized (0.01 to 0.1%). The chain links TRBV12-3 or TRBV12-4 to TRBJ2-1, with D possibly matching TRBD1 (6 bases). V was clipped by 6 bases and J by 3 bases, with 15 bases between them. This CDR3 is 15 amino acids long. CDR3 nucleotides: TGTGCCAGCAGGCGATCCCAGGGGATCTACAATGAGCAGTTCTTC. This encodes CASRRSQGIYNEQFF.